The entry that follows covers one TCR beta chain sequence. The antigen it recognizes is unknown. Per-base qualities were not stored, and no clone one base away is much larger. These data originate in a study of patients and donors after allogeneic stem cell transplantation (TCRdb year 2020). Based on the germline V gene, the CDR1 and CDR2 sequences are SNHLY and FYNNEI. Trimming takes 6 bases from V and 6 bases from J, and the germline ends sit 11 bases apart. CDR3 length: 12 amino acids, cysteine to phenylalanine. This entry keeps only the CDR3 DNA: 36 bases, framed from base 1. The library was generated by RT-PCR. These reads were obtained on a NextSeq 550. TCRdb handled the public reads itself, with Q25 trimming in fastp and clone calling in MiXCR, and kept productive beta chains. Each CDR3 protein appears once, grouped with its most common genes and DNA. The sample table records approximately 88,000 distinct CDR3 sequences; approximately 5.2% of these occur just once. Approximately 2.5% of the sample is in the top ten clones.

The TCR comes from a human donor who was either an allogeneic HSCT recipient or a stem cell or donor lymphocyte infusion donor (not recorded which). It is not recorded whose cells these are; they may come from a transplant donor. The chain is made from TRBV2 and TRBJ1-2, and perhaps TRBD1 as D gene, on 5 matching bases. Sequencing used blood, either unsorted or a sorted T cell fraction (not recorded which). For the CDR3, the sequence is CASRERGDGYTF. The bases are TGTGCCAGCAGGGAGCGGGGCGATGGCTACACCTTC. The CDR3, completed at both ends by the reference TRBV2 and TRBJ1-2 genes, gives the full variable domain EPEVTQTPSHQVTQMGQEVILRCVPISNHLYFYWYRQILGQKVEFLVSFYNNEISEKSEIFDDQFSVERPDGSNFTLKIRSTKLEDSAMYFCASRERGDGYTFGSGTRLTVV.